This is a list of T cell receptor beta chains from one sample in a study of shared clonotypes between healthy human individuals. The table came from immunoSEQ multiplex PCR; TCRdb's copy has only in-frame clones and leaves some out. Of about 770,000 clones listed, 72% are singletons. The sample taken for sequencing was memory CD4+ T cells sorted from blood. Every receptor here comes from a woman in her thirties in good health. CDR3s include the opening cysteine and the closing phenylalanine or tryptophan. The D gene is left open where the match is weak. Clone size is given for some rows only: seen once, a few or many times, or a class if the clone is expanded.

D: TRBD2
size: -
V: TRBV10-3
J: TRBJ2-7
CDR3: CAISAGLAPSLAYEQYF
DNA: TGTGCCATCAGTGCCGGACTAGCGCCCAGTCTAGCCTACGAGCAGTACTTC

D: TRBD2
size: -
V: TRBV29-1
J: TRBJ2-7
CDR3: CSAFLAEAYEQYF
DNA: TGCAGCGCATTTCTAGCGGAGGCCTACGAGCAGTACTTC

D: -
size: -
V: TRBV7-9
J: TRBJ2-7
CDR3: CASRMDTYEQYF
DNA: TGTGCCAGCAGAATGGATACTTACGAGCAGTACTTC

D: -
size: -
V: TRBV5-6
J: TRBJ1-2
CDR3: CASSLYDRYHTF
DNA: TGTGCCAGCAGCTTGTATGACAGGTATCACACCTTC

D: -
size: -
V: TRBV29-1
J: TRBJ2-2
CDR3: CSVGANTGELFF
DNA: TGCAGCGTTGGGGCGAACACCGGGGAGCTGTTTTTT

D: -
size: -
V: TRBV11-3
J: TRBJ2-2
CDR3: CASSPPGTTPGELFF
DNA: TGTGCCAGCAGCCCTCCCGGGACAACCCCCGGGGAGCTGTTTTTT

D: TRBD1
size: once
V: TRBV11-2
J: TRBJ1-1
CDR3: CASSLGQGAYTEAFF
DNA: TGTGCCAGCAGCTTAGGCCAGGGGGCGTATACTGAAGCTTTCTTT

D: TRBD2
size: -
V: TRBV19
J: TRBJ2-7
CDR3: CASSIGPSGVSYEQYF
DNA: TGTGCCAGTAGTATAGGGCCTAGCGGAGTCTCCTACGAGCAGTACTTC

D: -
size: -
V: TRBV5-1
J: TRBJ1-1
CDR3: CASSLIPGDTEAFF
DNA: TGCGCCAGCAGCTTGATTCCGGGGGACACTGAAGCTTTCTTT

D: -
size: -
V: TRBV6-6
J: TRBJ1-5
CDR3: CASGLEGSNQPQHF
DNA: TGTGCCAGCGGTCTCGAGGGAAGTAATCAGCCCCAGCATTTT

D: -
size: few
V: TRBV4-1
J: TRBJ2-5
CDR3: CASSQGWSPETQYF
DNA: TGCGCCAGCAGCCAAGGGTGGTCGCCAGAGACCCAGTACTTC

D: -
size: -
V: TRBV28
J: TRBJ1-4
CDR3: CASSLLWEKLFF
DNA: TGTGCCAGCAGTTTACTCTGGGAAAAACTGTTTTTT

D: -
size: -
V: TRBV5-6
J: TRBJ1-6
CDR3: CASSQWTSNSPLHF
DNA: TGTGCCAGCAGCCAATGGACCAGTAATTCACCCCTCCACTTT

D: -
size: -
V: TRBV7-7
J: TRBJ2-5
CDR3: CASSLVVGQETQYF
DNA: TGTGCCAGCAGCTTAGTCGTCGGCCAAGAGACCCAGTACTTC

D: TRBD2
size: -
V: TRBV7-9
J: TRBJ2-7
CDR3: CASSFGTSLYEQYF
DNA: TGTGCCAGCAGCTTCGGGACTAGTCTCTACGAGCAGTACTTC

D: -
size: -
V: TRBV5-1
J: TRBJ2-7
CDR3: CASRRDGDEQYF
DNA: TGCGCCAGCAGACGGGACGGAGACGAGCAGTACTTC

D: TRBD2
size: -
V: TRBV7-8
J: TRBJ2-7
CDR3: CASSLGPYSGSPSYEQYF
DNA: TGTGCCAGCAGCTTAGGACCATATAGCGGGAGTCCCTCCTACGAGCAGTACTTC

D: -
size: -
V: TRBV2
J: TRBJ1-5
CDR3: CASSERGNQPQHF
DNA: TGTGCCAGCAGTGAGCGAGGCAATCAGCCCCAGCATTTT

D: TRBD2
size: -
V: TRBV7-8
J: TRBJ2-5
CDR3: CASSLVRGGSSRSTQETQYF
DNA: TGTGCCAGCAGCTTAGTAAGGGGCGGGAGTAGTAGGAGTACCCAAGAGACCCAGTACTTC

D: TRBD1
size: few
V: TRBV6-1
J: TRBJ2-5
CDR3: CASSETATTDRAQYF
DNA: TGTGCCAGCAGTGAAACCGCGACTACCGACAGGGCCCAGTACTTC

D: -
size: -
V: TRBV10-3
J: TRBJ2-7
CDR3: CAISDPNYEQYF
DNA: TGTGCCATCAGTGACCCCAACTACGAGCAGTACTTC